The present T cell receptor beta chain was sequenced within a study of blood T cell repertoires in COVID-19 (dated by TCRdb to 2019 to 2021). As for the study more broadly: The collaborator samples originated in the United States, Italy and Spain and spanned the acute and convalescent phases of COVID-19. The prospective study material was composed of cDNA or gDNA derived from T cells, B-cell-depleted T cells, or PBMCs. HLA class I and class II types, where available, came from metadata supplied by the sample provider rather than from assay-based typing. A de-identified subject ID, COVID-19 status, age in years and sex were almost always included in the sample metadata. The repertoires were made available in a free public database intended to serve as a resource for research on the immune response to SARS-CoV-2. Samples came from the ongoing ImmuneRACE study (first 160 participants) plus 1,254 subjects from 6 global collaborators. Subjects who had been exposed to COVID-19, were actively infected with it, or had recovered from it provided the deeply sampled blood TCRbeta repertoires that made up the dataset. What the research found in general, with its limitations: The quantity of clinical and demographic metadata differed by source and by participant and was supplied without curation.

Whole blood was collected in K2EDTA tubes by collaborating institutions according to the institutions' own protocols. For TCRbeta analysis, collaborators shipped samples as frozen whole blood, isolated PBMCs, or DNA extracted from either of those sample types. TCRbeta CDR3 regions were amplified from genomic DNA using the immunoSEQ Assay, a bias-controlled multiplex PCR. The paper's data handling went like this. Within the assay, amplification of reference gene primers was used to estimate how many nucleated cells each sample contained. Sequence reads were collapsed and filtered to measure the absolute abundance of every unique TCRbeta CDR3 rearrangement. For each sample, productive Simpson clonality was calculated as the square root of Simpson's diversity index over productive rearrangements. Held by TCRdb, this immuneACCESS table contains in-frame sequences only and omits some clones. Under half of the omission traces to an unresolved V gene where checked; the cause of the rest is unknown. From that table come the V and J calls and clone size; the DNA was used to work out D and trimming. In this sample the table shows roughly 100,000 clones, roughly 80% of which occur a single time. The top ten constitute about 23% of the sample.

Comment on this clone: The specificity of this receptor is unknown. No per-base quality is available; no much larger clone lies one base away.

The TCR comes from an elderly man with active or convalescent COVID-19. The specimen was peripheral blood.

At the DNA level, the sequence is TGCGCCAGCAGCATCGGACAGGGCTTGGGCACCGGGGAGCTGTTTTTT. This translates into CASSIGQGLGTGELFF. This chain joins TRBV5-1 to TRBJ2-2, with 8 central nucleotides matching TRBD1. Unmatched junction bases come to 9, with V trimmed by 4 bases and J by 4 bases. The germline V gene yields SGHRS for CDR1 and YFSETQ for CDR2. The CDR3 has 16 amino acids, counting the end cysteine and phenylalanine. This entry keeps only the CDR3 DNA: 48 bases, framed from base 1.